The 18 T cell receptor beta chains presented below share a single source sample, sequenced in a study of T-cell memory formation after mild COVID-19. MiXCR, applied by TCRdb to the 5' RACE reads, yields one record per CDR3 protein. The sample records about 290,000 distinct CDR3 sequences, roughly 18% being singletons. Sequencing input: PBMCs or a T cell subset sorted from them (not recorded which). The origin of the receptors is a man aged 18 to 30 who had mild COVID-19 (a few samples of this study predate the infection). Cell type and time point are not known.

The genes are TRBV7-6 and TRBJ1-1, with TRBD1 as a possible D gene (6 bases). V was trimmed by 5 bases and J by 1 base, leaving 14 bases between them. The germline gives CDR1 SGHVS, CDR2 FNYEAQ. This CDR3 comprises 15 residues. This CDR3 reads CASSPGTRANTEAFF. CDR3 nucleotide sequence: TGTGCCAGCAGCCCAGGGACACGGGCGAACACTGAAGCTTTCTTT.

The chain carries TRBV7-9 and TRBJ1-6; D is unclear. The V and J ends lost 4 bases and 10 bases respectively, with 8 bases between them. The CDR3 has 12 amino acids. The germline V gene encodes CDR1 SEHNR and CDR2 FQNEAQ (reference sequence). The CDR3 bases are TGTGCCAGCAGCTCGGATCTGTCACCCCTCCACTTT. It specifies CASSSDLSPLHF. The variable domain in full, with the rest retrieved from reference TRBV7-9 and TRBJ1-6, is DTGVSQNPRHKITKRGQNVTFRCDPISEHNRLYWYRQTLGQGPEFLTYFQNEAQLEKSRLLSDRFSAERPKGSFSTLEIQRTEQGDSAMYLCASSSDLSPLHFGNGTRLTVT.

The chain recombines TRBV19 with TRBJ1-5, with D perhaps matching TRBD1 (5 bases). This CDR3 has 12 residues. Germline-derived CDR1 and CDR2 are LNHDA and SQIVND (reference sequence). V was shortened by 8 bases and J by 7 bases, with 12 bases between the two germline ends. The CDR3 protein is CASRQGWQPQHF. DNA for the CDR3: TGTGCCAGTCGCCAGGGTTGGCAGCCCCAGCATTTT.

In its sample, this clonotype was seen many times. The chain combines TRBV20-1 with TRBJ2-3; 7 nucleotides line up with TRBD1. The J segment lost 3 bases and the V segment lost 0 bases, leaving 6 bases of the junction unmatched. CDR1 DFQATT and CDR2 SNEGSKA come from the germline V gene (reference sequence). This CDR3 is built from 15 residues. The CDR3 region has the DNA TGCAGTGCTAGAGATCGGAGACAGGGTACAGATACGCAGTATTTT. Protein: CSARDRRQGTDTQYF.

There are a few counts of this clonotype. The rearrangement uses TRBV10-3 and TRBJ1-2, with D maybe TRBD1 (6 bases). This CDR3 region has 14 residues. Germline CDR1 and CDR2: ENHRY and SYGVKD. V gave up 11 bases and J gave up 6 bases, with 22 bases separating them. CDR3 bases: TGTGCCGTTACCCAGAAAGGGGGGATACATGGCTACACCTTC. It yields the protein CAVTQKGGIHGYTF.

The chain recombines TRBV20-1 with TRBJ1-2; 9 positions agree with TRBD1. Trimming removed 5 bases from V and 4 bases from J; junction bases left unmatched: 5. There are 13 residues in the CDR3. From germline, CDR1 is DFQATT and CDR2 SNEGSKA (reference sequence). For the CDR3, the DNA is TGCAGTGCTTACAGGGGGCAGGGCTATGGCTACACCTTC. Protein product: CSAYRGQGYGYTF.

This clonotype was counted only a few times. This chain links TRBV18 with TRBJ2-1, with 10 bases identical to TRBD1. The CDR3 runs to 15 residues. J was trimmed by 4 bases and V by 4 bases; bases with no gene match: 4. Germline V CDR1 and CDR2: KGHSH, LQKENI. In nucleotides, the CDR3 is TGTGCCAGCTCACTCCCGGGACAGGGGTACAATGAGCAGTTCTTC. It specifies CASSLPGQGYNEQFF. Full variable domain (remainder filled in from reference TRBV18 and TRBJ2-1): NAGVMQNPRHLVRRRGQEARLRCSPMKGHSHVYWYRQLPEEGLKFMVYLQKENIIDESGMPKERFSAEFPKEGPSILRIQQVVRGDSAAYFCASSLPGQGYNEQFFGPGTRLTVL.

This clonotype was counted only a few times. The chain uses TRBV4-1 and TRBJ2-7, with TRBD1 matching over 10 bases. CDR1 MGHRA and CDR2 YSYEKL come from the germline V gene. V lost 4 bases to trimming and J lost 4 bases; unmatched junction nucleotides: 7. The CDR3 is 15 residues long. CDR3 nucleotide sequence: TGCGCCAGCAGCCGAATACCGGGACAGGGGTACGAGCAGTACTTC. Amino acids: CASSRIPGQGYEQYF.

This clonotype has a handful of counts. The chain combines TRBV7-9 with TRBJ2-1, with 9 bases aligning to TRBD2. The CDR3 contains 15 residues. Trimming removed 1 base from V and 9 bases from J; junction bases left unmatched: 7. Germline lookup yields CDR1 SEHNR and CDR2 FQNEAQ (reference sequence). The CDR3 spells CASSLVASGESEQFF. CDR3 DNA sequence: TGTGCCAGCAGCTTAGTGGCTAGCGGGGAGAGTGAGCAGTTCTTC.

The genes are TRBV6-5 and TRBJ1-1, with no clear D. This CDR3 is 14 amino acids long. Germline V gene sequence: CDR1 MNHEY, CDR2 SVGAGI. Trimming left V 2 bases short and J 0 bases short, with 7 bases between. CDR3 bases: TGTGCCAGCAGTTACGTGGGAATGAACACTGAAGCTTTCTTT. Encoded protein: CASSYVGMNTEAFF.

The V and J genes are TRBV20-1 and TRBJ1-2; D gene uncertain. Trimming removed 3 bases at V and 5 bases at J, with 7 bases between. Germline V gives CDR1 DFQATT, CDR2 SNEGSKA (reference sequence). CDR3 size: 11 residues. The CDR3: CSASNQYGYTF. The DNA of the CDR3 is TGCAGTGCTAGTAACCAGTATGGCTACACCTTC.

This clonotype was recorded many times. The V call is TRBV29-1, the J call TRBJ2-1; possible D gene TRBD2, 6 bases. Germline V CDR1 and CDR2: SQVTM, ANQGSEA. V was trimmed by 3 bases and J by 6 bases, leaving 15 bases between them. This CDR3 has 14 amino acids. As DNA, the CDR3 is TGCAGCGTTGAGCCCTTGGGACTCCGCAATGAGCAGTTCTTC. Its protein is CSVEPLGLRNEQFF.

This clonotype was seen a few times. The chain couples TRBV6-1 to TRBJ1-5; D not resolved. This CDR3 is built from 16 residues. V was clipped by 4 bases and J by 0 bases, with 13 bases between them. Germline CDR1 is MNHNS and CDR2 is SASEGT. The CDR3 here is CASSVFMADSNQPQHF. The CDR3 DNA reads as TGTGCCAGCAGTGTGTTTATGGCAGATAGCAATCAGCCCCAGCATTTT.

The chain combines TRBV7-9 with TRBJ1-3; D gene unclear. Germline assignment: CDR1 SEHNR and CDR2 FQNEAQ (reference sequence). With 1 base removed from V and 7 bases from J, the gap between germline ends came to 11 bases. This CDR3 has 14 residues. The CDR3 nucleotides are TGTGCCAGCAGCTTAGTACCACCGGGCAACACCATATATTTT. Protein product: CASSLVPPGNTIYF.

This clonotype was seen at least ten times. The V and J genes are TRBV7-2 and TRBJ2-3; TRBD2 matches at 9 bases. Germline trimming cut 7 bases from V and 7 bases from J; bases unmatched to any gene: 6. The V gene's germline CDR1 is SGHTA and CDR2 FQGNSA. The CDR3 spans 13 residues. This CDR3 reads CASTAGLAYTQYF. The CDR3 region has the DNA TGTGCCAGCACCGCTGGACTAGCGTATACGCAGTATTTT.

The chain's CDR3 is CASSLGSTSYEQYF. In DNA, the CDR3 is TGTGCCAGCAGCTTGGGGAGCACGTCCTACGAGCAGTACTTC. The genes are TRBV28 and TRBJ2-7, with D possibly matching TRBD2 (5 bases). V lost 6 bases and J 1 base, leaving 13 bases between the germline ends. CDR3 length: 14 amino acids. CDR1 is MDHEN and CDR2 is SYDVKM in the germline V gene. The full variable domain, in which reference TRBV28 and TRBJ2-7 provide the parts outside the CDR3, is DVKVTQSSRYLVKRTGEKVFLECVQDMDHENMFWYRQDPGLGLRLIYFSYDVKMKEKGDIPEGYSVSREKKERFSLILESASTNQTSMYLCASSLGSTSYEQYFGPGTRLTVT.

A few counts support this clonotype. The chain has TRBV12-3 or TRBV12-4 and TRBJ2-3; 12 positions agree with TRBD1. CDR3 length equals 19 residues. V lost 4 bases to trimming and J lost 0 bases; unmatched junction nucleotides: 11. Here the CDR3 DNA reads TGTGCCAGCAGTTCCGGGACAGGGGGCGGACAATCTAGCACAGATACGCAGTATTTT. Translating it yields CASSSGTGGGQSSTDTQYF.

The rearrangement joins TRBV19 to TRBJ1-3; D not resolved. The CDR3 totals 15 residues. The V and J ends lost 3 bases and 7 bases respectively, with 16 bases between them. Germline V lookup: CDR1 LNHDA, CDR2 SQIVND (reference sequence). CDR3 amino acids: CASSIAAGEYNTIYF. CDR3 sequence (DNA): TGTGCCAGTAGTATTGCGGCAGGCGAGTATAACACCATATATTTT.